These 25 T cell receptor beta chains originate from one sample sequenced in a study of shared T cell receptors in the human thymus. The assay was immunoSEQ multiplex PCR, and TCRdb's table has in-frame clones only and misses some. This repertoire shows more than 550,000 clones, 75% to 90% found once; its top ten account for roughly 0.01%. This sample was also put to use in a study of human thymus T cells.

Material: thymocytes. These receptors all come from a girl less than two years old with a congenital heart defect.

This chain joins TRBV14 and TRBJ2-7; TRBD1 agrees at 7 bases. Germline V lookup: CDR1 SGHDN, CDR2 FVKESK. J gave up 3 bases and V 3 bases, and 11 bases lay outside the gene matches. CDR3 length: 16 amino acids. The CDR3 reads CASSQIGTAQSYEQYF. CDR3 nucleotides: TGTGCCAGCAGCCAGATCGGGACAGCTCAAAGCTACGAGCAGTACTTC.

This sequence joins TRBV19 and TRBJ1-2, with D possibly matching TRBD1 (5 bases). Germline CDR1 LNHDA, CDR2 SQIVND (reference sequence). Trimming pared 1 base from V and 4 bases from J, leaving 13 bases between. This CDR3 region has 15 residues. The CDR3 nucleotides read TGTGCCAGTAGTATAGTGAGGGGAGGAGGCTATGGCTACACCTTC. It codes for CASSIVRGGGYGYTF.

This chain uses TRBV10-1 with TRBJ2-3; maybe TRBD1 (6 bases). The CDR3 covers 14 residues. V was shortened by 6 bases and J by 10 bases, with 20 bases between the two germline ends. From germline, CDR1 is WNHNN and CDR2 SYGVQD (reference sequence). In DNA form, the CDR3 reads TGCGCCAGCAGCACGGACAGCGCCCGCGATGCGCAGTATTTT. This gives the protein CASSTDSARDAQYF.

This clone was found a few times. CDR3 region: CASSHPDRLTYNEQFF. In nucleotides, the CDR3 is TGCGCCAGCAGCCACCCCGACAGGTTAACCTACAATGAGCAGTTCTTC. The chain carries TRBV5-1 and TRBJ2-1; possible D gene TRBD1, 6 bases. The CDR3 sequence is 16 residues long. Germline V gene data show CDR1 as SGHRS and CDR2 as YFSETQ. The V gene lost 4 bases and the J gene lost 2 bases, with 16 bases spanning the gap.

The V gene is TRBV10-3, the J gene TRBJ2-1, with D possibly matching TRBD2 (5 bases). The CDR3 contains 15 residues. Germline V lookup: CDR1 ENHRY, CDR2 SYGVKD. The V and J ends lost 5 bases and 4 bases respectively, with 15 bases between them. CDR3 nucleotides: TGTGCCATCAGTAATGGGCTAGCTCGATACAATGAGCAGTTCTTC. Residues: CAISNGLARYNEQFF.

V gene TRBV18 combines with J gene TRBJ1-3; 8 positions match TRBD1. The CDR3 extends over 18 amino acids. The ends lost 3 bases at V and 0 bases at J; junction bases unmatched: 10. Per the germline V gene, CDR1 is KGHSH and CDR2 is LQKENI. The CDR3 bases are TGTGCCAGCTCACCGGACGGCGGGGGACAGGTCTCTGGAAACACCATATATTTT. Residues: CASSPDGGGQVSGNTIYF. Using reference TRBV18 and TRBJ1-3 for the parts outside the CDR3, the full variable domain is NAGVMQNPRHLVRRRGQEARLRCSPMKGHSHVYWYRQLPEEGLKFMVYLQKENIIDESGMPKERFSAEFPKEGPSILRIQQVVRGDSAAYFCASSPDGGGQVSGNTIYFGEGSWLTVV.

The rearrangement uses TRBV6-5 and TRBJ1-2; 8 nucleotides line up with TRBD1. V dropped 4 bases and J dropped 6; count of bases not matched to a gene: 10. CDR3 size: 15 residues. Germline V gene sequence: CDR1 MNHEY, CDR2 SVGAGI. The CDR3 is CASSSPGQGAHGYTF. CDR3 in DNA: TGTGCCAGCAGTTCCCCCGGACAGGGAGCTCATGGCTACACCTTC.

The chain uses TRBV15 and TRBJ2-1; the match to TRBD1 covers 7 bases. Germline V gene lookup returns CDR1 LNHNV and CDR2 YYDKDF (reference sequence). The V segment lost 1 base and the J segment 3 bases; nucleotides outside the gene matches: 12. The CDR3 consists of 18 residues. The CDR3 nucleotides read TGTGCCACCAGCAGAGGGACGATGACCCCAGGGGGCTACAATGAGCAGTTCTTC. As protein: CATSRGTMTPGGYNEQFF.

The rearrangement joins TRBV19 to TRBJ2-1; 7 bases map to TRBD1. Looked up from germline, CDR1 is LNHDA and CDR2 is SQIVND (reference sequence). V gave up 3 bases and J gave up 10 bases; unmatched junction bases: 6. The CDR3 is 13 amino acids. Here the CDR3 reads CASSMPDRKEQFF. The CDR3 nucleotides are TGTGCCAGTAGTATGCCGGACAGGAAAGAGCAGTTCTTC.

The chain couples TRBV2 to TRBJ2-3; TRBD2 matches at 13 bases. The CDR3 is 18 amino acids. With 8 bases clipped from V and 4 bases from J, the junction kept 15 bases outside the gene matches. Germline V lookup: CDR1 SNHLY, CDR2 FYNNEI. The CDR3 is CASLKLAGGSGTPDTQYF. Here the CDR3 DNA reads TGTGCCAGCCTTAAACTAGCGGGGGGGTCTGGGACCCCAGATACGCAGTATTTT.

Here the CDR3 DNA reads TGTGCCAGCAGCTTAAAAGGGGGCCAGGGGACTGAAGCTTTCTTT. Amino acid sequence: CASSLKGGQGTEAFF. The J gene is TRBJ1-1, the V gene TRBV7-9; 7 bases match TRBD1. Trimming took 2 bases from V and 5 from J; bases not matched to a gene: 8. CDR1 SEHNR and CDR2 FQNEAQ come from the germline V gene (reference sequence). The CDR3 has 15 residues.

This clone was observed a handful of times. The rearrangement joins TRBV6-1 to TRBJ2-4; maybe TRBD2 (5 bases). This CDR3 has 20 amino acids. V was cut by 0 bases and J by 0 bases, with 21 bases left in between. Germline loops: CDR1 MNHNS, CDR2 SASEGT. For the CDR3, the DNA is TGTGCCAGCAGTGAAGCCAGGATCGGGGTTGACGGGGTAGCCAAAAACATTCAGTACTTC. Translation: CASSEARIGVDGVAKNIQYF.

This chain links TRBV6-6 with TRBJ2-4, with D possibly TRBD1 on 5 matching bases. V shed 5 bases and J shed 1 base, with 12 bases lying between them. The CDR3 runs 15 residues. Germline V gives CDR1 MNHNY, CDR2 SVGAGI (reference sequence). CDR3 nucleotide sequence: TGTGCCAGCAGTCTGTCTGCAGGGGCCAAAAACATTCAGTACTTC. This encodes CASSLSAGAKNIQYF.

CDR3 sequence: CASSPLATNTEAFF. Here the CDR3 DNA reads TGTGCCAGCAGCCCTTTAGCTACGAACACTGAAGCTTTCTTT. The chain uses TRBV7-2 and TRBJ1-1; D uncertain. The CDR3 spans 14 residues. The V and J ends lost 5 bases and 1 base respectively, with 11 bases between them. The V gene's germline CDR1 is SGHTA and CDR2 FQGNSA.

V gene TRBV25-1 combines with J gene TRBJ2-1, with D perhaps TRBD1 (5 bases). This CDR3 contains 14 residues. The V end was cut by 6 bases, the J end by 5 bases, with 14 bases between. CDR1 is MGHDK, CDR2 SYGVNS, per germline. The CDR3: CASRAGQVDNEQFF. The CDR3 DNA follows: TGTGCCAGCAGGGCAGGGCAAGTGGACAATGAGCAGTTCTTC.

Only a few counts were recorded for this clone. This chain links TRBV5-1 with TRBJ1-1; TRBD1 agrees at 7 bases. CDR1 is SGHRS and CDR2 is YFSETQ in the germline V gene. With 0 bases clipped from V and 1 base from J, the junction kept 9 bases outside the gene matches. CDR3 length: 17 residues. The CDR3 coding sequence is TGCGCCAGCAGCTTGGTTAAGTCAGGACAGGCGAACACTGAAGCTTTCTTT. Translated, it gives CASSLVKSGQANTEAFF.

This sequence joins TRBV19 and TRBJ1-4; tentative D call: TRBD1 (6 bases). V dropped 3 bases and J dropped 11 bases, with 25 bases sitting between them. Per germline, CDR1 LNHDA and CDR2 SQIVND (reference sequence). This CDR3 has 17 amino acids. For the CDR3, the DNA is TGTGCCAGTAGTATGCTTTTAGGTACAGGGAATGAGGGCAAACTGTTTTTT. The encoded protein is CASSMLLGTGNEGKLFF.

This clone occurred once. This chain links TRBV4-3 with TRBJ1-1, with TRBD1 matching 10 bases. CDR3 length equals 17 residues. From germline, CDR1 is LGHNA and CDR2 YSLEER. Trimming cost V 1 base and J 6 bases; bases outside gene matches: 11. The CDR3 loop reads CASSQVITGQGMAEAFF. The CDR3 nucleotides read TGCGCCAGCAGCCAAGTTATTACGGGACAGGGGATGGCTGAAGCTTTCTTT.

The chain couples TRBV27 to TRBJ2-1; no clear D. The V end was cut by 5 bases, the J end by 0 bases, with 11 bases between. Germline-derived CDR1 and CDR2 are MNHEY and SMNVEV (reference sequence). This CDR3 spans 15 amino acids. This chain's CDR3 is CASSRWAGSYNEQFF. CDR3 coding DNA: TGTGCCAGCAGTCGGTGGGCAGGCTCCTACAATGAGCAGTTCTTC.

The CDR3 nucleotides are TGTGCCAGCAGCCCCCCAGGGGTCTCCACCGGGGAGCTGTTTTTT. Protein sequence: CASSPPGVSTGELFF. The rearrangement links TRBV14 to TRBJ2-2, with TRBD1 as a possible D gene (6 bases). The germline CDR1 and CDR2 sequences are SGHDN and FVKESK. The CDR3 covers 15 residues. The V gene lost 4 bases and the J gene lost 4 bases, with 13 bases spanning the gap.

This chain connects TRBV5-1 to TRBJ1-3; a weak D match, TRBD1 (6 bases). V was cut by 4 bases and J by 0 bases, with 14 bases left in between. This CDR3 is 16 amino acids long. Germline V gene lookup returns CDR1 SGHRS and CDR2 YFSETQ. This CDR3 reads CASSEEGTHSGNTIYF. The CDR3 DNA is TGCGCCAGCAGCGAGGAAGGGACACACTCTGGAAACACCATATATTTT.

The rearrangement links TRBV27 to TRBJ2-1; no reliable D call. Germline values: CDR1 MNHEY, CDR2 SMNVEV (reference sequence). The CDR3 length is 12 residues. Between the trimmed V and J ends, which lost 11 bases and 7 bases, there was a span of 15 bases. The CDR3 sequence: CAVWAGPNEQFF. CDR3 in DNA: TGTGCCGTCTGGGCTGGCCCTAATGAGCAGTTCTTC.

This chain uses TRBV28 with TRBJ2-7, with 7 positions matching TRBD1. This CDR3 comprises 17 residues. Trimming cost V 1 base and J 6 bases; bases outside gene matches: 15. Germline V CDR1 and CDR2: MDHEN, SYDVKM. The CDR3 coding sequence is TGTGCCAGCAGTTTATCAGGGACCGGAGACAGGGTAATCGAGCAGTACTTC. It is translated as CASSLSGTGDRVIEQYF.

The rearrangement uses TRBV2 and TRBJ1-2; TRBD1 is a possible D gene (6 bases). The CDR3 length is 15 residues. V lost 4 bases and J lost 4, with 16 bases in between. CDR1 and CDR2 from the germline V gene are SNHLY and FYNNEI. The CDR3 loop is CASSGIPDSLYGYTF. The CDR3 region has the DNA TGTGCCAGCAGTGGAATTCCGGACAGCCTCTATGGCTACACCTTC. Full variable domain (missing parts from reference TRBV2 and TRBJ1-2): EPEVTQTPSHQVTQMGQEVILRCVPISNHLYFYWYRQILGQKVEFLVSFYNNEISEKSEIFDDQFSVERPDGSNFTLKIRSTKLEDSAMYFCASSGIPDSLYGYTFGSGTRLTVV.

The chain links TRBV6-5 to TRBJ1-2, with D hard to call. CDR1 is MNHEY, CDR2 SVGAGI, per germline. CDR3 size: 12 residues. DNA for the CDR3: TGTTCTTGCCGTGGGAGGGACTATGGCTACACCTTC. This sequence encodes CSCRGRDYGYTF.